Following are 9 T cell receptor beta chains from one sample sequenced in a study of vaccination and CD4 T cells after COVID-19 (dated by TCRdb to between 2021 and 2023). These TCRs' antigens remain unknown. What this sample's treatment or condition label stands for: roughly ten-day PBMC culture with coronavirus spike peptide pools or control peptides (ViraFEST assay). Receptor libraries were prepared by PCR. The instrument was an Illumina iSeq 100. At the Johns Hopkins FTIC core, DNA from the cultured CD4+ T cells underwent TCR sequencing with the Oncomine TCR Beta short-read assay. The public reads were reprocessed in TCRdb via fastp at Q25 and MiXCR, keeping in-frame beta chains. Records with the same CDR3 protein are collapsed into one entry carrying the most frequent genes and DNA. The sample table holds more than 9,000 distinct CDR3 sequences, of which less than 55% were seen once. 20% to 25% of the sample rests with the top ten.

Sequencing was performed on cultured CD4+ T cells from blood, taken after SARS-CoV-2 vaccination. These receptor sequences come from a human donor with COVID-19.

The sample holds a few counts of this clonotype. The chain links TRBV20-1 to TRBJ2-6, with 9 bases aligning to TRBD1. Germline CDR1 DFQATT, CDR2 SNEGSKA (reference sequence). V lost 3 bases, J lost 3 bases, and 9 bases stayed unmatched. This CDR3 has 17 residues. The CDR3 nucleotides read TGCAGTGCTAGCCTCGCAACAGGGGGCGATGGGGCCAACGTCCTGACTTTC. It is translated as CSASLATGGDGANVLTF.

The chain links TRBV5-4 to TRBJ1-2, with unresolved D. The CDR3 length is 11 residues. CDR1 is SGHNT and CDR2 is YYREEE in the germline V gene (reference sequence). V dropped 0 bases and J dropped 3 bases, with 0 bases sitting between them. The CDR3 nucleotides read TGTGCCAGCAGCTTGGACTATGGCTACACCTTC. Amino acids: CASSLDYGYTF.

This clonotype has only one observation. The rearrangement uses TRBV15 and TRBJ2-3, with 10 nucleotides matching TRBD1. The V gene end was trimmed by 0 bases and the J gene end by 2 bases; junction bases not matched to a gene: 2. Germline V lookup: CDR1 LNHNV, CDR2 YYDKDF (reference sequence). The CDR3 contains 16 residues. CDR3 in DNA: TGTGCCACCAGCAGAGAAGGACAGGGGGTCACAGATACGCAGTATTTT. This sequence encodes CATSREGQGVTDTQYF.

The V and J genes are TRBV6-1 and TRBJ2-2, with D unclear. This CDR3 contains 15 residues. Germline-derived CDR1 and CDR2 are MNHNS and SASEGT. Trimming took 6 bases from V and 4 from J, leaving 15 bases between them. In DNA form, the CDR3 reads TGTGCCAGCAGCCCCCGCATCGGCAGCACCGGGGAGCTGTTTTTT. Amino acids: CASSPRIGSTGELFF.

This clonotype was counted once. This sequence joins TRBV5-1 and TRBJ1-2, with 8 bases lining up with TRBD1. Germline V gene sequence: CDR1 SGHRS, CDR2 YFSETQ. The V gene end was trimmed by 4 bases and the J gene end by 0 bases; junction bases not matched to a gene: 5. The CDR3 consists of 15 residues. The CDR3: CASSPGQGTNYGYTF. The CDR3, as DNA: TGCGCCAGCAGCCCCGGACAGGGCACTAACTATGGCTACACCTTC.

This clonotype was seen more than once but under ten times. The chain couples TRBV5-1 to TRBJ2-5; D may be TRBD2 (5 bases). This CDR3 has 15 amino acids. Germline lookup yields CDR1 SGHRS and CDR2 YFSETQ. The V gene lost 1 base and the J gene lost 2 bases, with 12 bases spanning the gap. The CDR3 DNA is TGCGCCAGCAGCTTGCATACAGCGGCACAAGAGACCCAGTACTTC. It translates to CASSLHTAAQETQYF.

The chain links TRBV24-1 to TRBJ2-7, with 7 positions matching TRBD1. The V and J ends lost 0 bases and 2 bases, in that order; junction bases with no gene match: 3. CDR1 KGHDR and CDR2 SFDVKD come from the germline V gene. This CDR3 comprises 15 residues. The CDR3 bases are TGTGCCACCAGTGATTTGAGACAGGGAGCCTACGAGCAGTACTTC. It yields the protein CATSDLRQGAYEQYF.

V gene TRBV20-1 combines with J gene TRBJ2-1; 8 bases are a match to TRBD2. The CDR3 covers 11 residues. Trimming at V came to 5 bases and at J to 12 bases, leaving 6 bases not matched to a gene. Germline V gene lookup returns CDR1 DFQATT and CDR2 SNEGSKA (reference sequence). The CDR3 spells CSAPSGGAQFF. In nucleotides, the CDR3 is TGCAGTGCTCCATCGGGGGGGGCGCAGTTCTTC.

This clonotype was seen more than once but under ten times. This chain links TRBV24-1 with TRBJ1-5, with 10 bases identical to TRBD1. The J segment lost 5 bases and the V segment lost 4 bases, leaving 4 bases of the junction unmatched. This CDR3 is built from 15 residues. Germline values: CDR1 KGHDR, CDR2 SFDVKD. The CDR3 bases are TGTGCCACCAGTGAAACGACAGGGGGCGATCAGCCCCAGCATTTT. This codes for CATSETTGGDQPQHF.